Listed below are T cell receptor beta chains from one sample, sequenced in a study of siplizumab effects on memory and regulatory T cells. Repertoires were generated with immunoSEQ multiplex PCR, while TCRdb's copy carries only in-frame clones and drops some. The sample consists of more than 75,000 clones, roughly 96% of them appearing once. The sequencing input was naive CD4+ T cells sorted from blood. Source of these receptors: a human donor in good health. The CDR3 runs from the conserved cysteine through the conserved F or W. A D gene is named only where the DNA matches it firmly. Some rows have no size entry. The others give once, few or many, or a class for an expanded clone.

CDR3 DNA | CDR3 protein | J gene | clone size | V gene | D gene
TGCAGCGTTGAATTGACTCGGGGTTATGGCTACACCTTC | CSVELTRGYGYTF | TRBJ1-2 | - | TRBV29-1 | -
TGTGCCAGCAGTTTAGGTTCTGGGGGTATTCGCACAGATACGCAGTATTTT | CASSLGSGGIRTDTQYF | TRBJ2-3 | - | TRBV27 | -
TGTGCCAGCAGTTACACCCCAGGGAACACTGAAGCTTTCTTT | CASSYTPGNTEAFF | TRBJ1-1 | - | TRBV6-5 | -
TGTGCCAGAAGCTTGGGGGGGTCAAATGGCCGAGAGACCCAGTACTTC | CARSLGGSNGRETQYF | TRBJ2-5 | - | TRBV5-3 | -
TGCGCCAGCAGTACAACGGGACAGGCCTACAATGAGCAGTTCTTC | CASSTTGQAYNEQFF | TRBJ2-1 | - | TRBV5-1 | TRBD1
TGTGCCAGCAGTTACTCTAGACAGTCCGCGCTTGATACGCAGTATTTT | CASSYSRQSALDTQYF | TRBJ2-3 | - | TRBV6-5 | -
TGTGCCAGCAGACTAAAGCAGGAGGCGAACACTGAAGCTTTCTTT | CASRLKQEANTEAFF | TRBJ1-1 | - | TRBV6-5 | -
TGTGCCAGCTCACCACCGAACAGGGGGCGGACAGATACGCAGTATTTT | CASSPPNRGRTDTQYF | TRBJ2-3 | - | TRBV18 | TRBD1
TGTGCCAGCAGCTCCTCAATCTCAGATACGCAGTATTTT | CASSSSISDTQYF | TRBJ2-3 | once | TRBV11-2 | -
TGTGCCAGCAGCCTGACTAGCGGGGGTCGAGCGTTCTTC | CASSLTSGGRAFF | TRBJ2-1 | - | TRBV7-9 | TRBD2
TGTGCCAGCAGTAGTGGGGGTGGTACAGACCGAACCTACGAGCAGTACTTC | CASSSGGGTDRTYEQYF | TRBJ2-7 | - | TRBV28 | -
TGTGCCAGCTCAACGTCCAGGGGAAAAGGTACAGATACGCAGTATTTT | CASSTSRGKGTDTQYF | TRBJ2-3 | - | TRBV18 | -
TGTGCCAGCAGTGAAGAACAGAACACTGAAGCTTTCTTT | CASSEEQNTEAFF | TRBJ1-1 | - | TRBV25-1 | -
TGTGCCAGCAGCTCCGAGACAGGGTGGAATGGCTACACCTTC | CASSSETGWNGYTF | TRBJ1-2 | - | TRBV5-4 | TRBD1
TGTGCCAGCAGTGGCAGGGGAGCCGGAAACACCATATATTTT | CASSGRGAGNTIYF | TRBJ1-3 | - | TRBV2 | -
TGTGCCAGCAGCGGGCGGACTGACGGGGAGCTGTTTTTT | CASSGRTDGELFF | TRBJ2-2 | - | TRBV7-3 | -
TGTGCCAGCAGTTCAGTGGGGTTTGCAGATTATAGCAATCAGCCCCAGCATTTT | CASSSVGFADYSNQPQHF | TRBJ1-5 | - | TRBV28 | -
TGCGCCAGCAGCTTGGAAGCGGGGGGCATTAGGCACGAGCAGTACTTC | CASSLEAGGIRHEQYF | TRBJ2-7 | - | TRBV5-1 | TRBD2
TGTGCCAGCAGCTCATGGACTAGCGGGGCAGAGACCCAGTACTTC | CASSSWTSGAETQYF | TRBJ2-5 | few | TRBV7-9 | TRBD2
TGCAGCGTGAGAGGGGGCGCAGGGACAGATACGCAGTATTTT | CSVRGGAGTDTQYF | TRBJ2-3 | - | TRBV29-1 | TRBD1
TGTGCCAGCAGTTCAGGCCCGGAGACCCAGTACTTC | CASSSGPETQYF | TRBJ2-5 | - | TRBV11-2 | -
TGCGCCAGCAGCCAAGATTTCGGGGGAAACTATGGCTACACCTTC | CASSQDFGGNYGYTF | TRBJ1-2 | - | TRBV4-1 | -
TGCGCCAGCAGCTTGGACCCCAATAACTATGGCTACACCTTC | CASSLDPNNYGYTF | TRBJ1-2 | - | TRBV5-1 | -
TGTGCCAGCTCATTCGGACGGGACACTGAAGCTTTCTTT | CASSFGRDTEAFF | TRBJ1-1 | - | TRBV18 | -
TGTGCCAGCAGCGTGACAGGAGGCCAGATTGAAGCTTTCTTT | CASSVTGGQIEAFF | TRBJ1-1 | - | TRBV5-4 | -
TGTGCCAGCAGTATTCAGGGGGCGGGCTATGGCTACACCTTC | CASSIQGAGYGYTF | TRBJ1-2 | - | TRBV6-5 | TRBD1
TGCAGCGTTGGTCGACAGGGGAATCCTTACGAGCAGTACTTC | CSVGRQGNPYEQYF | TRBJ2-7 | - | TRBV29-1 | TRBD1
TGTGCCAGCAGCCGGGACAGGGTTGAGACCCAGTACTTC | CASSRDRVETQYF | TRBJ2-5 | once | TRBV5-5 | TRBD1
TGTGCCAGCAGCCAAGAGAGAGGGGGCCCCTACGAGCAGTACTTC | CASSQERGGPYEQYF | TRBJ2-7 | - | TRBV4-2 | TRBD1
TGTGCCAGCAGCCCCCAGGGTTGGGTCCCAGAGACCCAGTACTTC | CASSPQGWVPETQYF | TRBJ2-5 | - | TRBV11-1 | -
TGTGCCAGCAGCCGTACAGGGGAGCCCCAGCATTTT | CASSRTGEPQHF | TRBJ1-5 | - | TRBV27 | TRBD1
TGTGCCAGCAGCCAGGCGGCTAGCGGGGGGATGTACAATGAGCAGTTCTTC | CASSQAASGGMYNEQFF | TRBJ2-1 | - | TRBV7-2 | TRBD2
TGTGCCAGCAGCCCGCGGACAGTACCCACTCTTGGCAATCAGCCCCAGCATTTT | CASSPRTVPTLGNQPQHF | TRBJ1-5 | - | TRBV11-2 | -
TGTGCCAGCAGCCCGAGGGGGGGGGTGATGAATTCACCCCTCCACTTT | CASSPRGGVMNSPLHF | TRBJ1-6 | - | TRBV7-2 | -
TGTGCCAGCTCAACGGGGACAGCCAGCTCTGGAAACACCATATATTTT | CASSTGTASSGNTIYF | TRBJ1-3 | - | TRBV18 | TRBD1
TGTGCCAGCTCACCGGACAGGGGGCAAGAAAAACTGTTTTTT | CASSPDRGQEKLFF | TRBJ1-4 | - | TRBV18 | TRBD1
TGTGCCAGCAGCAAGGACAGGGGAGCGACTGAAGCTTTCTTT | CASSKDRGATEAFF | TRBJ1-1 | - | TRBV7-2 | TRBD1
TGTGCCAGCACCAAGGGGGCGGGGGACCTAGAGCAGTTCTTC | CASTKGAGDLEQFF | TRBJ2-1 | - | TRBV7-2 | -
TGTGCCAGTACAGGCGGTTATGGCTACACCTTC | CASTGGYGYTF | TRBJ1-2 | - | TRBV19 | -
TGTGCCAGCAGCATCGGACAGGGGACCTACGAGCAGTACTTC | CASSIGQGTYEQYF | TRBJ2-7 | - | TRBV7-2 | TRBD1